The 27 T cell receptor beta chains listed next were all sequenced from one sample in a study of T-cell memory formation after mild COVID-19. TCRdb ran MiXCR on the 5' RACE reads and lists one entry per CDR3 protein. The sample lists approximately 180,000 distinct CDR3 sequences, roughly 16% seen once, with roughly 1.9% in the top ten. Sequencing was carried out using PBMCs or a T cell subset sorted from them (not recorded which). The receptors stem from an adult woman who had mild COVID-19 (a few samples of this study predate the infection). Cell type and time point are not known.

J is TRBJ2-6 and V is TRBV7-3; D is ambiguous. Per germline, CDR1 SGHTA and CDR2 FQGTGA. The V and J ends lost 5 bases and 2 bases respectively, with 7 bases between them. This CDR3 has 14 amino acids. The CDR3 bases are TGTGCCAGCAGCCCTACGGCTGGGGCCAACGTCCTGACTTTC. Encoded protein: CASSPTAGANVLTF.

The chain joins TRBV12-3 or TRBV12-4 to TRBJ2-1; 10 positions agree with TRBD2. The CDR3 spans 14 residues. With 5 bases clipped from V and 6 bases from J, the junction kept 4 bases outside the gene matches. In nucleotides, the CDR3 is TGTGCCAGCAGTCCCAGCGGGAGGGCCAATGAGCAGTTCTTC. Its translation: CASSPSGRANEQFF.

This clonotype was counted many times. J is TRBJ2-2 and V is TRBV30; D remains unclear. V was shortened by 8 bases and J by 1 base, with 17 bases between the two germline ends. The CDR3 runs to 15 residues. Germline V lookup: CDR1 GTSNPN, CDR2 SVGIG (reference sequence). This chain's CDR3 is CAHPGRNLNTGELFF. For the CDR3, the DNA is TGTGCCCATCCTGGGCGAAATCTGAACACCGGGGAGCTGTTTTTT. Based on the CDR3 plus reference TRBV30 and TRBJ2-2, the full variable domain is SQTIHQWPATLVQPVGSPLSLECTVEGTSNPNLYWYRQAAGRGLQLLFYSVGIGQISSEVPQNLSASRPQDRQFILSSKKLLLSDSGFYLCAHPGRNLNTGELFFGEGSRLTVL.

This clonotype was counted only a few times. In DNA form, the CDR3 reads TGCGCCAGCAGCTTGTACTACGCTGACAATGAGCAGTTCTTC. This codes for CASSLYYADNEQFF. This rearrangement joins TRBV5-1 to TRBJ2-1; D gene uncertain. V lost 1 base and J lost 5, with 10 bases in between. This CDR3 is built from 14 residues. Looked up from germline, CDR1 is SGHRS and CDR2 is YFSETQ.

The sample holds a few counts of this clonotype. The chain employs TRBV7-9 and TRBJ2-1; 9 nucleotides line up with TRBD2. Germline CDR1 SEHNR, CDR2 FQNEAQ (reference sequence). J lost 2 bases, V lost 3 bases, and 5 bases had no gene match. The CDR3 length is 16 residues. CDR3 sequence reads: CASSLDPSGAYNEQFF. Written as DNA, the CDR3 is TGTGCCAGCAGCTTGGACCCTAGCGGGGCCTACAATGAGCAGTTCTTC.

This clonotype was picked up a small number of times. V is TRBV9 and J is TRBJ2-3; 14 bases agree with TRBD2. This CDR3 is 14 amino acids long. Losses at the gene ends were 3 bases for V and 6 bases for J; bases not matched to a gene: 0. Germline V CDR1 and CDR2: SGDLS, YYNGEE. The CDR3 nucleotides are TGTGCCAGCAGCGGGACTAGCGGGAGGGATACGCAGTATTTT. Protein sequence: CASSGTSGRDTQYF. Together with reference TRBV9 and TRBJ2-3, the CDR3 gives the full variable domain: DSGVTQTPKHLITATGQRVTLRCSPRSGDLSVYWYQQSLDQGLQFLIQYYNGEERAKGNILERFSAQQFPDLHSELNLSSLELGDSALYFCASSGTSGRDTQYFGPGTRLTVL.

In the case of this clonotype: One end of the junction is discordant with germline, which a read error may explain. The genes are TRBV20-1 and TRBJ2-7; D might be TRBD1 (6 bases). Germline lookup yields CDR1 DFQATT and CDR2 SNEGSKA (reference sequence). The CDR3 runs 13 residues. In nucleotides, the CDR3 is TGCAGGGCTAGAAACCAGGGGTTGGACGAGCAGTACTTC. It is translated as CRARNQGLDEQYF.

The chain recombines TRBV28 with TRBJ2-5, with a tentative D call TRBD2 (6 bases). V was cut by 6 bases and J by 1 base, with 12 bases left in between. CDR3 length equals 14 residues. Germline V gene lookup returns CDR1 MDHEN and CDR2 SYDVKM. Here the CDR3 reads CASRGSGPQETQYF. In nucleotides, the CDR3 is TGTGCCAGCAGGGGTAGCGGCCCCCAAGAGACCCAGTACTTC.

V gene TRBV24-1 combines with J gene TRBJ2-3; D unresolved. This CDR3 region has 15 residues. V was trimmed by 4 bases and J by 4 bases, leaving 14 bases between them. The V gene's germline CDR1 is KGHDR and CDR2 SFDVKD. In DNA form, the CDR3 reads TGTGCCACCAGTGACCCTGAAGGTCACCCAGATACGCAGTATTTT. This encodes CATSDPEGHPDTQYF.

The gene calls are TRBV12-3 or TRBV12-4 and TRBJ2-1, with D possibly being TRBD1 (6 bases). The CDR3 totals 13 residues. Trimming stripped 3 bases from V and 14 bases from J, with 17 bases between. CDR3 sequence: CASSLVQGNFKFF. In DNA, the CDR3 is TGTGCCAGCAGTTTGGTACAGGGAAACTTTAAGTTCTTC.

The sample holds many counts of this clonotype. The genes are TRBV5-1 and TRBJ2-5; D possibly corresponds to TRBD1 (6 bases). Germline loops: CDR1 SGHRS, CDR2 YFSETQ. CDR3 length equals 15 residues. V lost 4 bases, J lost 2 bases, and 15 bases lay in between. The DNA of the CDR3 is TGCGCCAGCAGCAGCCAAGGACAGAGTCAAGAGACCCAGTACTTC. This translates into CASSSQGQSQETQYF.

The chain uses TRBV6-5 and TRBJ1-6; TRBD1 aligns across 10 bases. Germline values: CDR1 MNHEY, CDR2 SVGAGI. Trimming at V came to 7 bases and at J to 9 bases, leaving 6 bases not matched to a gene. There are 14 residues in the CDR3. The CDR3 region is CASTPDRGLSPLHF. In nucleotides, the CDR3 is TGTGCCAGCACTCCCGACAGGGGGCTTTCACCCCTCCACTTT.

The V and J genes are TRBV11-3 and TRBJ2-5; D may correspond to TRBD1 or TRBD2 (6 bases each). The CDR3 length is 16 residues. Germline V CDR1 and CDR2: SGHNT, YENEEA. The V end was cut by 1 base, the J end by 3 bases, with 15 bases between. The CDR3 nucleotides are TGTGCCAGCAGCTTAGGTGCGGGGAGACAGGAAGAGACCCAGTACTTC. Translating it yields CASSLGAGRQEETQYF.

The chain joins TRBV19 to TRBJ2-1, with 8 bases lining up with TRBD2. The V gene's germline CDR1 is LNHDA and CDR2 SQIVND (reference sequence). This CDR3 has 16 residues. J lost 4 bases, V lost 6 bases, and 11 bases had no gene match. The CDR3 DNA follows: TGTGCCAGTAGGGAATTAAGCGGGAGAGTTTACAATGAGCAGTTCTTC. It specifies CASRELSGRVYNEQFF.

The table lists this clonotype with a few counts. CDR3 region: CASSARDANYNEQFF. The CDR3 DNA reads as TGTGCCAGCAGCGCCCGGGACGCAAACTACAATGAGCAGTTCTTC. V usage is TRBV9 and J usage is TRBJ2-1; D may be TRBD1 or TRBD2 (5 bases each). Germline-derived CDR1 and CDR2 are SGDLS and YYNGEE. CDR3 length: 15 amino acids. V was shortened by 3 bases and J by 3 bases, with 13 bases between the two germline ends.

The chain uses TRBV7-9 and TRBJ1-2; possible D gene TRBD1, 6 bases. Trimming shortened V by 7 bases and J by 2 bases, and 17 bases separated the two germline ends. In germline, CDR1 is SEHNR, CDR2 FQNEAQ (reference sequence). This CDR3 comprises 15 residues. The CDR3: CASTTLRQENYGYTF. The CDR3 DNA reads as TGTGCCAGCACAACCCTAAGACAGGAGAACTATGGCTACACCTTC. Looking up the rest from reference TRBV7-9 and TRBJ1-2 gives the full variable domain: DTGVSQNPRHKITKRGQNVTFRCDPISEHNRLYWYRQTLGQGPEFLTYFQNEAQLEKSRLLSDRFSAERPKGSFSTLEIQRTEQGDSAMYLCASTTLRQENYGYTFGSGTRLTVV.

In this sample, this clonotype turned up a few times. This rearrangement joins TRBV2 to TRBJ2-1; 12 bases map to TRBD2. Germline V gene data show CDR1 as SNHLY and CDR2 as FYNNEI. V gave up 4 bases and J gave up 9 bases; unmatched junction bases: 7. The CDR3 length is 15 residues. The CDR3 nucleotides read TGTGCCAGCAGTGTCCTAGCGGGGGGGAGCGGTGAGCAGTTCTTC. This sequence encodes CASSVLAGGSGEQFF.

This rearrangement joins TRBV9 to TRBJ2-7; 8 bases match TRBD1. The CDR3 runs to 15 residues. In germline, CDR1 is SGDLS, CDR2 YYNGEE. Losses at the gene ends were 0 bases for V and 5 bases for J; bases not matched to a gene: 7. CDR3 residues: CASSVGGGRGHEQYF. Written as DNA, the CDR3 is TGTGCCAGCAGCGTAGGAGGGGGCAGGGGGCACGAGCAGTACTTC.

The V call is TRBV24-1, the J call TRBJ2-1; TRBD2 might be the D (5 bases). Deletions cut 1 base from V and 10 bases from J, with 10 bases between. Germline V CDR1 and CDR2: KGHDR, SFDVKD. This CDR3 is built from 13 residues. The CDR3 region has the DNA TGTGCCACCAGTGATTTTAGAGGGAGCGAGCAGTTCTTC. Translated, it gives CATSDFRGSEQFF.

This clonotype was detected once. The CDR3, as DNA: TGTGCCAGCAGCTTCACCCGACTAGCGGGAAGCACAGATACGCAGTATTTT. It encodes CASSFTRLAGSTDTQYF. The chain carries TRBV7-9 and TRBJ2-3; 11 positions match TRBD2. The germline V gene encodes CDR1 SEHNR and CDR2 FQNEAQ (reference sequence). This CDR3 is 17 amino acids long. V lost 3 bases and J lost 0; bases outside the gene matches: 5.

This clonotype came up a few times. This chain links TRBV29-1 with TRBJ1-1; 8 bases are a match to TRBD1. Germline V gene lookup returns CDR1 SQVTM and CDR2 ANQGSEA. This CDR3 is built from 16 residues. With V trimmed by 6 bases and J by 1 base, 13 bases remained unmatched. CDR3 sequence (DNA): TGCAGCGTCACAGGGACAGGTACCTCCGCGAACACTGAAGCTTTCTTT. Its protein product is CSVTGTGTSANTEAFF.

Only a few counts were recorded for this clonotype. The gene calls are TRBV5-1 and TRBJ2-7; 8 bases are a match to TRBD1. Germline V CDR1 and CDR2: SGHRS, YFSETQ. J gave up 4 bases and V 5 bases, and 8 bases lay outside the gene matches. This CDR3 is built from 14 residues. The CDR3 loop reads CASRPYGQGYEQYF. The DNA for the CDR3 is TGCGCCAGCAGGCCATATGGACAGGGTTACGAGCAGTACTTC.

J is TRBJ2-1 and V is TRBV20-1, with TRBD2 identical over 11 bases. The CDR3 spans 15 residues. Germline lookup yields CDR1 DFQATT and CDR2 SNEGSKA (reference sequence). Trimming took 3 bases from V and 8 from J; bases not matched to a gene: 9. The CDR3 protein is CSARALAGGGDEQFF. The CDR3 coding sequence is TGCAGTGCTAGGGCCTTAGCGGGAGGGGGCGATGAGCAGTTCTTC.

This clonotype was observed a few times. This rearrangement joins TRBV5-1 to TRBJ1-2; D is unclear. Trimming shortened V by 4 bases and J by 1 base, and 17 bases separated the two germline ends. The CDR3 is made up of 16 amino acids. Germline-derived CDR1 and CDR2 are SGHRS and YFSETQ. The CDR3, as DNA: TGCGCCAGCAGCGCAGGCCGGTCAGACCTTAACTATGGCTACACCTTC. As protein: CASSAGRSDLNYGYTF.

J is TRBJ2-7 and V is TRBV5-5; no reliable D call. The CDR3 covers 12 residues. V lost 0 bases and J 6 bases, leaving 7 bases between the germline ends. Germline V gene lookup returns CDR1 SGHKS and CDR2 YYEKEE (reference sequence). CDR3 nucleotide sequence: TGTGCCAGCAGCTTGGTGGGTGGCGAGCAGTACTTC. The encoded protein is CASSLVGGEQYF.

This clonotype was found a few times. The J gene is TRBJ1-5, the V gene TRBV7-6; the D gene is possibly TRBD1 (5 bases). Germline CDR1 and CDR2: SGHVS and FNYEAQ. The CDR3 runs 13 residues. V was trimmed by 5 bases and J by 5 bases, leaving 10 bases between them. CDR3 in DNA: TGTGCCAGCAGCATGCAGGGCTATCAGCCCCAGCATTTT. Translated, it gives CASSMQGYQPQHF. Together with reference TRBV7-6 and TRBJ1-5, the CDR3 gives the full variable domain: GAGVSQSPRYKVTKRGQDVALRCDPISGHVSLYWYRQALGQGPEFLTYFNYEAQQDKSGLPNDRFSAERPEGSISTLTIQRTEQRDSAMYRCASSMQGYQPQHFGDGTRLSIL.

The rearrangement joins TRBV5-1 to TRBJ1-3; TRBD1 is a possible D gene (5 bases). The CDR3 totals 15 residues. V lost 4 bases, J lost 3 bases, and 14 bases lay in between. From germline, CDR1 is SGHRS and CDR2 YFSETQ. CDR3 sequence: CASSEGSFGGNTIYF. CDR3 DNA sequence: TGCGCCAGCAGCGAGGGGAGTTTCGGTGGAAACACCATATATTTT.